Reported below is one T cell receptor beta chain. Original handling: For nucleated cells, counts were estimated from reference gene primer amplification. Assay used: immunoSEQ multiplex PCR; TCRdb lists only in-frame clones, some missing. V, J and clone size were drawn from that table, and D and trimming were deduced from the DNA. The data show around 400,000 clones, 80% to 90% seen once. The data belong to a study of blood T cell repertoires in COVID-19. Study information: From the United States, Italy and Spain came samples of acute and convalescent COVID-19. From T cells, B-cell-depleted T cells, or PBMCs came the material, which was cDNA or gDNA.

Those enrolled in Seattle joined during active infection and were followed longitudinally afterward. CDR1 and CDR2 (germline): SNHLY, FYNNEI. This CDR3 comprises 13 residues. The trim removed 5 bases at V and 7 bases at J, leaving 5 bases unmatched. Source material: peripheral blood. The genes are TRBV2 and TRBJ2-1, with 7 bases matching TRBD2. The receptor was isolated from a woman aged 60 to 75 with COVID-19, enrolled during active disease. CDR3 sequence reads: CASSFAGVNEQFF. CDR3 nucleotide sequence: TGTGCCAGCAGTTTCGCGGGGGTAAATGAGCAGTTCTTC. Combining the CDR3 with reference TRBV2 and TRBJ2-1 gives the whole variable domain EPEVTQTPSHQVTQMGQEVILRCVPISNHLYFYWYRQILGQKVEFLVSFYNNEISEKSEIFDDQFSVERPDGSNFTLKIRSTKLEDSAMYFCASSFAGVNEQFFGPGTRLTVL.